Given below is one T cell receptor beta chain in context. The data stem from a study of cytomegalovirus exposure and HLA in healthy donors. This PCR relied on a set of 60 Vbeta primers and 13 Jbeta primers. Using immunoSEQ multiplex PCR, the repertoire was profiled, and TCRdb retains in-frame clones only, with some absent. The table has fewer than 200,000 clones, 80% seen once; the top ten hold around 9.8%. The length of the CDR3 is 16 residues. V lost 4 bases, J lost 7 bases, and 15 bases stayed unmatched. The germline gives CDR1 SGDLS, CDR2 YYNGEE. The TCR originated in a man aged 18 to 30 in good health and CMV-seropositive. Sequences were obtained from PBMCs. The chain carries TRBV9 and TRBJ2-7; 9 nucleotides line up with TRBD2. The CDR3 spells CASSRGSGGTTQEQYF. The CDR3 bases are TGTGCCAGCAGCCGGGGGAGCGGGGGGACCACTCAAGAGCAGTACTTC.